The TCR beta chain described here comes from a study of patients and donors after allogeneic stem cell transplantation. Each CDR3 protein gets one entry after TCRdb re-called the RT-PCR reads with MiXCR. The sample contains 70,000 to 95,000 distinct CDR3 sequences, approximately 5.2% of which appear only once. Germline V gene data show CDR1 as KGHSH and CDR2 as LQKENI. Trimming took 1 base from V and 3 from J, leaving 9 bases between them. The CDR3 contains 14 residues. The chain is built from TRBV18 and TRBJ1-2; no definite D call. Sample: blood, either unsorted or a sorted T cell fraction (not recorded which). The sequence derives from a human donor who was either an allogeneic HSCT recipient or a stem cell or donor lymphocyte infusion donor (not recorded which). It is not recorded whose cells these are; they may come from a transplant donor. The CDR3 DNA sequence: TGTGCCAGCTCACCACGTGGCAGTTACTATGGCTACACCTTC. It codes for CASSPRGSYYGYTF.